These 25 T cell receptor beta chains originate from one sample sequenced in a study of shared clonotypes between healthy human individuals. Repertoires were generated with immunoSEQ multiplex PCR, while TCRdb's copy carries only in-frame clones and drops some. Of about 580,000 clones listed, nearly 98% were seen once; the top ten hold approximately 0.3%. Naive CD8 isolation took CD45RO-negative cells positively selected for CCR7 and excluded terminally differentiated effector memory CD45RA+ cells. Material: naive CD8+ T cells sorted from blood. These receptors were collected from a man aged 25-45 years in good health.

This rearrangement joins TRBV2 to TRBJ1-3; D remains ambiguous. This CDR3 contains 15 residues. Trimming removed 5 bases from V and 1 base from J, with 12 bases in between. Germline CDR1 is SNHLY and CDR2 is FYNNEI. The CDR3 sequence is CASSTRRASGNTIYF. DNA for the CDR3: TGTGCCAGCAGTACCCGGCGGGCATCTGGAAACACCATATATTTT.

V and J are TRBV18 and TRBJ1-5; D unclear. The CDR3 covers 16 residues. V was cut by 2 bases and J by 0 bases, with 11 bases left in between. Germline CDR1 is KGHSH and CDR2 is LQKENI. For the CDR3, the DNA is TGTGCCAGCTCACCAGCCGAGGACTTTAGCAATCAGCCCCAGCATTTT. Translated: CASSPAEDFSNQPQHF.

V and J are TRBV4-3 and TRBJ2-1, with 8 nucleotides matching TRBD2. Per the germline V gene, CDR1 is LGHNA and CDR2 is YSLEER. This CDR3 region has 16 residues. The junction had 9 bases not matched to a gene; V was cut back by 3 bases and J by 5 bases. Here the CDR3 DNA reads TGCGCCAGCAGCCACCATTTAAGCGGGAGAGACAATGAGCAGTTCTTC. Translating it yields CASSHHLSGRDNEQFF.

The V and J genes are TRBV7-9 and TRBJ2-1; 7 bases are shared with TRBD2. Germline CDR1 and CDR2: SEHNR and FQNEAQ (reference sequence). The J segment lost 0 bases and the V segment lost 4 bases, leaving 6 bases of the junction unmatched. The CDR3 loop spans 16 amino acids. The CDR3 region has the DNA TGTGCCAGCAGCTGGGTCCTAGCGGACTCCTACAATGAGCAGTTCTTC. Its protein is CASSWVLADSYNEQFF.

The genes are TRBV7-9 and TRBJ2-5; D might be TRBD1 or TRBD2, each matching 5 bases. Germline lookup yields CDR1 SEHNR and CDR2 FQNEAQ (reference sequence). With 3 bases removed from V and 5 bases from J, the gap between germline ends came to 13 bases. This CDR3 is 14 amino acids long. CDR3 nucleotides: TGTGCCAGCAGCTTGCCGGGACGGTCGGAGACCCAGTACTTC. Protein: CASSLPGRSETQYF.

The chain combines TRBV7-9 with TRBJ2-7, with D maybe TRBD1 (5 bases). The V and J ends lost 2 bases and 6 bases respectively, with 8 bases between them. This CDR3 comprises 12 residues. Germline values: CDR1 SEHNR, CDR2 FQNEAQ (reference sequence). CDR3 region: CASSLWGAEQYF. Here the CDR3 DNA reads TGTGCCAGCAGCTTATGGGGCGCCGAGCAGTACTTC.

The chain uses TRBV7-9 and TRBJ2-7; TRBD2 aligns across 15 bases. Per germline, CDR1 SEHNR and CDR2 FQNEAQ (reference sequence). The CDR3 runs 14 residues. J was trimmed by 12 bases and V by 1 base; bases with no gene match: 4. CDR3 nucleotide sequence: TGTGCCAGCAGCTTAGGGGGACTAGCGGGAGGCCCGTACTTC. Translation gives CASSLGGLAGGPYF.

The V call is TRBV15, the J call TRBJ2-1; 8 nucleotides align to TRBD1. V lost 5 bases and J lost 6; bases outside the gene matches: 6. CDR1 and CDR2 from the germline V gene are LNHNV and YYDKDF (reference sequence). There are 14 residues in the CDR3. The CDR3 region is CATSDPGQVNEQFF. CDR3 in DNA: TGTGCCACCAGCGACCCGGGACAGGTCAATGAGCAGTTCTTC.

The CDR3 is CASSHRPGAIQETQYF. CDR3 DNA: TGTGCCAGCAGCCATCGACCGGGAGCCATCCAAGAGACCCAGTACTTC. This sequence joins TRBV7-2 and TRBJ2-5; TRBD2 might be the D (6 bases). The CDR3 covers 16 residues. CDR1 and CDR2 (germline): SGHTA, FQGNSA. The ends were cut back, 5 bases at V and 1 base at J, with 17 bases in the middle.

This sequence joins TRBV19 and TRBJ2-1; 8 bases agree with TRBD2. The CDR3 has 18 amino acids. Losses at the gene ends were 3 bases for V and 6 bases for J; bases not matched to a gene: 16. The germline V gene has CDR1 LNHDA and CDR2 SQIVND (reference sequence). CDR3 protein: CASSMGVGGRLPANEQFF. For the CDR3, the DNA is TGTGCCAGTAGTATGGGGGTTGGCGGGAGGCTCCCCGCCAATGAGCAGTTCTTC. Based on the CDR3 plus reference TRBV19 and TRBJ2-1, the full variable domain is DGGITQSPKYLFRKEGQNVTLSCEQNLNHDAMYWYRQDPGQGLRLIYYSQIVNDFQKGDIAEGYSVSREKKESFPLTVTSAQKNPTAFYLCASSMGVGGRLPANEQFFGPGTRLTVL.

The J gene is TRBJ1-3, the V gene TRBV5-5; no definite D call. This CDR3 region has 15 residues. The V gene lost 0 bases and the J gene lost 4 bases, with 11 bases spanning the gap. Germline-derived CDR1 and CDR2 are SGHKS and YYEKEE (reference sequence). DNA of the CDR3: TGTGCCAGCAGCTTGGATGGCGGAGGCGGAAACACCATATATTTT. It codes for CASSLDGGGGNTIYF.

The chain combines TRBV18 with TRBJ1-1; unclear D gene. CDR1 is KGHSH, CDR2 LQKENI, per germline. Trimming pared 2 bases from V and 1 base from J, leaving 8 bases between. CDR3 size: 14 residues. The CDR3 DNA reads as TGTGCCAGCTCACCAGAAGGAGAGAACACTGAAGCTTTCTTT. This codes for CASSPEGENTEAFF.

The chain uses TRBV6-5 and TRBJ2-5; either TRBD1 or TRBD2 may supply D (5 bases each). Per the germline V gene, CDR1 is MNHEY and CDR2 is SVGAGI. The V end lost 2 bases, the J end lost 5 bases, and 9 bases lay between the germline ends. This CDR3 comprises 13 residues. The CDR3 nucleotides read TGTGCCAGCAGTTACCGGGGCACTGAGACCCAGTACTTC. Translation: CASSYRGTETQYF.

This clone came up once. This chain joins TRBV19 and TRBJ2-7, with D perhaps TRBD1 (6 bases). V lost 1 base to trimming and J lost 1 base, with 8 bases between them. Looked up from germline, CDR1 is LNHDA and CDR2 is SQIVND (reference sequence). This CDR3 region has 14 residues. CDR3 protein: CASSIVDRSYEQYF. The CDR3, as DNA: TGTGCCAGTAGTATAGTCGACAGGTCCTACGAGCAGTACTTC.

V gene TRBV4-2 combines with J gene TRBJ2-2, with TRBD2 matching 9 bases. The germline CDR1 and CDR2 sequences are LGHNA and YNFKEQ. The V segment lost 0 bases and the J segment 0 bases; nucleotides outside the gene matches: 8. The CDR3 extends over 19 amino acids. The CDR3 spells CASSQDRFLAGANTGELFF. The CDR3 DNA follows: TGTGCCAGCAGCCAAGACCGCTTCTTAGCGGGGGCGAACACCGGGGAGCTGTTTTTT.

This sequence joins TRBV11-2 and TRBJ2-1, with 10 bases aligning to TRBD2. Trimming at V came to 4 bases and at J to 4 bases, leaving 10 bases not matched to a gene. The CDR3 has 17 amino acids. Per germline, CDR1 SGHAT and CDR2 FQNNGV. The CDR3 DNA reads as TGTGCCAGCAGCTGGGGACGGACTAGCGGACGATACAATGAGCAGTTCTTC. Residues: CASSWGRTSGRYNEQFF. The complete variable domain, with remaining parts taken from reference TRBV11-2 and TRBJ2-1, reads EAGVAQSPRYKIIEKRQSVAFWCNPISGHATLYWYQQILGQGPKLLIQFQNNGVVDDSQLPKDRFSAERLKGVDSTLKIQPAKLEDSAVYLCASSWGRTSGRYNEQFFGPGTRLTVL.

The gene calls are TRBV7-9 and TRBJ2-7, with D unresolved. V lost 8 bases to trimming and J lost 0 bases, with 11 bases between them. Per germline, CDR1 SEHNR and CDR2 FQNEAQ (reference sequence). The CDR3 consists of 13 residues. CDR3 protein: CASEGEPSYEQYF. The DNA of the CDR3 is TGTGCCAGCGAAGGAGAACCCTCCTACGAGCAGTACTTC.

The J gene is TRBJ2-3, the V gene TRBV9, with a tentative D call TRBD1 (6 bases). V lost 2 bases to trimming and J lost 0 bases, with 10 bases between them. The CDR3 sequence is 15 residues long. The germline gives CDR1 SGDLS, CDR2 YYNGEE. CDR3 coding DNA: TGTGCCAGCAGCGTCGGACAGACTAGCACAGATACGCAGTATTTT. Translated: CASSVGQTSTDTQYF.

This rearrangement joins TRBV14 to TRBJ2-7, with a weak D call TRBD2 (5 bases). This CDR3 has 15 residues. The germline CDR1 and CDR2 sequences are SGHDN and FVKESK. The V end lost 0 bases, the J end lost 9 bases, and 18 bases lay between the germline ends. CDR3: CASSQDRGHGYGQYF. Written as DNA, the CDR3 is TGTGCCAGCAGCCAAGATCGCGGGCACGGCTATGGGCAGTACTTC.

The chain combines TRBV6-6 with TRBJ2-7; unclear D gene. Trimming pared 6 bases from V and 3 bases from J, leaving 15 bases between. CDR1 and CDR2 from the germline V gene are MNHNY and SVGAGI (reference sequence). The CDR3 has 14 residues. The CDR3 nucleotides are TGTGCCAGCAGCCCCCGCTCGTCGAGCTACGAGCAGTACTTC. Protein product: CASSPRSSSYEQYF.

This clone was counted between two and nine times. The genes are TRBV2 and TRBJ1-4; no definite D call. Germline CDR1 SNHLY, CDR2 FYNNEI. Trimming removed 8 bases from V and 9 bases from J, with 7 bases in between. The CDR3 is made up of 10 amino acids. The CDR3 protein is CASGGKKLFF. The CDR3 DNA reads as TGTGCCAGCGGAGGCAAAAAACTGTTTTTT.

This clone occurred once. V gene TRBV5-4 combines with J gene TRBJ2-1; 8 positions agree with TRBD1. With V trimmed by 5 bases and J by 4 bases, 5 bases remained unmatched. The CDR3 covers 14 residues. Looked up from germline, CDR1 is SGHNT and CDR2 is YYREEE (reference sequence). CDR3 sequence reads: CASRAGGAYNEQFF. CDR3 sequence (DNA): TGTGCCAGCAGGGCAGGGGGCGCTTACAATGAGCAGTTCTTC.

The chain joins TRBV29-1 to TRBJ2-3; no clear D gene. Germline values: CDR1 SQVTM, CDR2 ANQGSEA. CDR3 size: 10 residues. The V end was cut by 3 bases, the J end by 7 bases, with 5 bases between. In DNA, the CDR3 is TGCAGCGTTGACTTGAATACGCAGTATTTT. Residues: CSVDLNTQYF.

This clone is a singleton in its sample. The chain combines TRBV14 with TRBJ1-1; a weak D match, TRBD1 (6 bases). Trimming took 3 bases from V and 5 from J, leaving 16 bases between them. CDR3 length: 15 amino acids. Germline lookup yields CDR1 SGHDN and CDR2 FVKESK. The CDR3 DNA follows: TGTGCCAGCAGCCATCCCAGGGGAGGGAGGACTGAAGCTTTCTTT. As protein: CASSHPRGGRTEAFF.

This chain connects TRBV27 to TRBJ2-5; unclear D gene. CDR1 is MNHEY and CDR2 is SMNVEV in the germline V gene (reference sequence). V gave up 5 bases and J gave up 5 bases, with 12 bases separating them. This CDR3 region has 13 residues. CDR3 amino acids: CASSLLGRETQYF. DNA for the CDR3: TGTGCCAGCAGTCTGCTAGGTCGGGAGACCCAGTACTTC.